This T cell receptor beta chain was obtained from a study of control samples from healthy donors and cancer patients. Sequencing was performed with immunoSEQ multiplex PCR; in TCRdb, only in-frame clones are kept and a portion is missing. The sample lists more than 110,000 clones, less than 90% occurring once. Sequencing was carried out using blood. The clonotype comes from a woman aged 30 to 39 in good health.

CDR3 DNA sequence: TGTGCCAGCAGCTTAAGTTTAGCGGGAGCTTTCGAGCAGTACTTC. Its translation is CASSLSLAGAFEQYF. The chain couples TRBV11-2 to TRBJ2-7; TRBD2 matches 9 bases. The germline CDR1 and CDR2 sequences are SGHAT and FQNNGV. The CDR3 runs 15 residues. After removal of 2 bases from V and 6 bases from J, the junction contained 8 bases not matched to a gene.